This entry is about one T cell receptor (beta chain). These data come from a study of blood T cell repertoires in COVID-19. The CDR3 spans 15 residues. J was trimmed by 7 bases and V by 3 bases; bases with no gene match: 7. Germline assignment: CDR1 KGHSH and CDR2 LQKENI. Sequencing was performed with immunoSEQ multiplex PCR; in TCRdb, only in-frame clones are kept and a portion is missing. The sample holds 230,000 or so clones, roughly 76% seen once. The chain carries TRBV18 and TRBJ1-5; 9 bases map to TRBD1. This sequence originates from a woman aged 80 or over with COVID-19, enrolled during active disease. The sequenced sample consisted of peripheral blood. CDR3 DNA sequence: TGTGCCAGCTCACCGGGACAGGGAGTATGGCAGCCCCAGCATTTT. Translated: CASSPGQGVWQPQHF.